The 29 T cell receptor beta chains below were found in one sample sequenced in a study of vaccination and CD4 T cells after COVID-19 (dated by TCRdb to between 2020 and 2023). The antigens these receptors bind are not known. Taken with the paper, the label for treatment or condition translates to: roughly nine-day PBMC culture with coronavirus spike peptide pools or control peptides (ViraFEST assay). To prepare the library, PCR was applied. Instrument on record: Illumina iSeq 100. TCR sequencing of DNA from cultured CD4+ T cells used the Oncomine TCR Beta short-read assay at the Johns Hopkins FTIC core. The public reads were quality trimmed at Q25 with fastp and then assembled into clones with MiXCR by TCRdb, keeping productive beta chains. Merged by CDR3 protein, the rows form single entries marked with the most common genes and DNA. Recorded for this sample are some 8,400 distinct CDR3 sequences; less than 40% of them occurred a single time. Just under 30% of the sample is held by the ten biggest clonotypes.

The specimen was cultured CD4+ T cells from blood. The receptors here all came from a human donor with COVID-19.

This clonotype was observed a handful of times. The chain couples TRBV6-5 to TRBJ1-2; a possible D gene is TRBD1 (6 bases). CDR1 and CDR2 (germline): MNHEY, SVGAGI. V was cut by 2 bases and J by 7 bases, with 11 bases left in between. The CDR3 is 13 amino acids. For the CDR3, the DNA is TGTGCCAGCAGTTACCCCAGGGGTGCTGGCTACACCTTC. Its protein is CASSYPRGAGYTF.

This clonotype showed up just a few times. The gene calls are TRBV20-1 and TRBJ1-5, with D tentatively TRBD1 (6 bases). Between the trimmed V and J ends, which lost 6 bases and 5 bases, there was a span of 17 bases. Germline V gene lookup returns CDR1 DFQATT and CDR2 SNEGSKA (reference sequence). This CDR3 has 14 amino acids. The CDR3 spells CSAITLQGYQPQHF. As DNA, the CDR3 is TGCAGTGCGATAACCTTACAGGGTTATCAGCCCCAGCATTTT.

The V and J genes are TRBV10-3 and TRBJ2-2, with TRBD2 as a possible D gene (5 bases). The CDR3 consists of 13 residues. Germline CDR1 ENHRY, CDR2 SYGVKD. V lost 4 bases and J 6 bases, leaving 9 bases between the germline ends. CDR3 in amino acids: CAISVSGSGELFF. The CDR3 DNA reads as TGTGCCATCAGTGTTTCGGGGTCCGGGGAGCTGTTTTTT.

The chain carries TRBV7-8 and TRBJ2-7, with TRBD1 as a possible D gene (6 bases). In germline, CDR1 is SGHVS, CDR2 FQNEAQ. The length of the CDR3 is 15 residues. V was clipped by 5 bases and J by 0 bases, with 14 bases between them. CDR3 in DNA: TGTGCCAGCAGCCCACCGGGACACCTCTCCTACGAGCAGTACTTC. Its translation is CASSPPGHLSYEQYF. The variable domain in full, completed from reference TRBV7-8 and TRBJ2-7, reads GAGVSQSPRYKVAKRGQDVALRCDPISGHVSLFWYQQALGQGPEFLTYFQNEAQLDKSGLPSDRFFAERPEGSVSTLKIQRTQQEDSAVYLCASSPPGHLSYEQYFGPGTRLTVT.

The chain uses TRBV15 and TRBJ1-1; a possible D gene is TRBD1 (5 bases). Germline V lookup: CDR1 LNHNV, CDR2 YYDKDF (reference sequence). The ends were cut back, 0 bases at V and 6 bases at J, with 8 bases in the middle. The CDR3 totals 13 residues. The CDR3 DNA is TGTGCCACCAGCAGAGACCAGGGCTCTGAAGCTTTCTTT. Translation: CATSRDQGSEAFF.

This clonotype was detected a few times. The chain recombines TRBV20-1 with TRBJ1-5; D is perhaps TRBD1 (6 bases). Trimming stripped 1 base from V and 1 base from J, with 11 bases between. This CDR3 is built from 15 residues. Germline CDR1 reads DFQATT; CDR2 reads SNEGSKA (reference sequence). CDR3 nucleotides: TGCAGTGCTAGAGCCCCTGACAGGAGCAATCAGCCCCAGCATTTT. This encodes CSARAPDRSNQPQHF.

The chain joins TRBV21-1 to TRBJ1-1. TRBV21-1 is a pseudogene segment. CDR3 length: 15 residues. CDR3 region: CASSKAGKKNTEAFF. In nucleotides, the CDR3 is TGTGCCAGCAGCAAAGCCGGAAAGAAGAACACTGAAGCTTTCTTT.

V usage is TRBV5-4 and J usage is TRBJ1-2; possible D gene TRBD1, 5 bases. Germline-derived CDR1 and CDR2 are SGHNT and YYREEE (reference sequence). The CDR3 extends over 14 amino acids. V dropped 4 bases and J dropped 1 base, with 11 bases sitting between them. CDR3 protein: CASSPRQINYGYTF. CDR3 nucleotide sequence: TGTGCCAGCAGCCCTAGACAGATTAACTATGGCTACACCTTC.

V and J are TRBV10-3 and TRBJ2-7; D assignment may be TRBD1 or TRBD2 (6 bases each). Trimming took 0 bases from V and 5 from J, leaving 11 bases between them. Germline lookup yields CDR1 ENHRY and CDR2 SYGVKD. The length of the CDR3 is 14 residues. The CDR3 DNA reads TGTGCCATCAGTGAGTCCCCGAGGGGGGACGAGCAGTACTTC. It codes for CAISESPRGDEQYF.

This chain joins TRBV20-1 and TRBJ1-2, with D unresolved. V was cut by 6 bases and J by 4 bases, with 12 bases left in between. Germline V CDR1 and CDR2: DFQATT, SNEGSKA (reference sequence). The CDR3 is 12 amino acids. The CDR3 protein is CSATSEPYGYTF. CDR3 nucleotide sequence: TGCAGTGCGACCTCGGAGCCCTATGGCTACACCTTC.

The rearrangement links TRBV2 to TRBJ2-1; D may be TRBD1 (5 bases). Per germline, CDR1 SNHLY and CDR2 FYNNEI. This CDR3 contains 12 residues. V lost 5 bases to trimming and J lost 6 bases, with 8 bases between them. CDR3 bases: TGTGCCAGCAGTCAGGGTAGCAATGAGCAGTTCTTC. Translating gives CASSQGSNEQFF.

This sequence joins TRBV7-2 and TRBJ1-2; D remains unclear. The germline V and J ends were trimmed by 2 bases and 8 bases, with 12 bases remaining between them. CDR3 length equals 13 residues. Germline CDR1 and CDR2: SGHTA and FQGNSA. CDR3 protein: CASSLREEMGYTF. The CDR3 DNA reads as TGTGCCAGCAGCTTAAGGGAAGAGATGGGCTACACCTTC. The whole variable domain, remainder taken from reference TRBV7-2 and TRBJ1-2, is GAGVSQSPSNKVTEKGKDVELRCDPISGHTALYWYRQSLGQGLEFLIYFQGNSAPDKSGLPSDRFSAERTGGSVSTLTIQRTQQEDSAVYLCASSLREEMGYTFGSGTRLTVV.

The V call is TRBV27, the J call TRBJ1-5; 10 bases match TRBD1. The CDR3 has 16 residues. V lost 6 bases and J lost 7; bases outside the gene matches: 12. Germline V lookup: CDR1 MNHEY, CDR2 SMNVEV (reference sequence). DNA of the CDR3: TGTGCCAGCAGCCCGGGTGAGGGACAGGGGTGGCAGCCCCAGCATTTT. Its protein product is CASSPGEGQGWQPQHF.

This clonotype has more than one count but fewer than ten. The V gene is TRBV28, the J gene TRBJ1-6; D gene unclear. Germline CDR1 and CDR2: MDHEN and SYDVKM. The V end was cut by 2 bases, the J end by 9 bases, with 2 bases between. This CDR3 region has 11 residues. CDR3 sequence (DNA): TGTGCCAGCAGTTTACGTTCACCCCTCCACTTT. This translates into CASSLRSPLHF.

This clonotype was counted between two and nine times. The chain has TRBV19 and TRBJ1-6; D is unclear. The CDR3 covers 13 residues. Germline V gene sequence: CDR1 LNHDA, CDR2 SQIVND (reference sequence). Trimming removed 5 bases at V and 9 bases at J, with 11 bases between. In DNA form, the CDR3 reads TGTGCCAGTAGTGAGGGATTGAGTTCACCCCTCCACTTT. It is translated as CASSEGLSSPLHF.

This clonotype was detected a few times. V and J are TRBV20-1 and TRBJ1-6, with 10 bases that match TRBD1. In germline, CDR1 is DFQATT, CDR2 SNEGSKA (reference sequence). Losses at the gene ends were 3 bases for V and 6 bases for J; bases not matched to a gene: 17. The CDR3 covers 19 residues. The DNA for the CDR3 is TGCAGTGCTAGTGGGGTCGGGGACAGGGGCTCAGGGGGTAATTCACCCCTCCACTTT. Translated, it gives CSASGVGDRGSGGNSPLHF.

This chain uses TRBV24-1 with TRBJ2-3, with unresolved D. With 2 bases removed from V and 4 bases from J, the gap between germline ends came to 12 bases. This CDR3 comprises 15 residues. Germline values: CDR1 KGHDR, CDR2 SFDVKD. The CDR3 nucleotides are TGTGCCACCAGTGATTCTCGTAGGGTTGCAGATACGCAGTATTTT. As protein: CATSDSRRVADTQYF.

CDR3 loop: CASSLFALTLYGYTF. DNA for the CDR3: TGTGCCAGCAGCTTGTTTGCCTTAACACTCTATGGCTACACCTTC. V usage is TRBV5-6 and J usage is TRBJ1-2, with D uncertain. Trimming left V 1 base short and J 4 bases short, with 14 bases between. The CDR3 runs to 15 residues. CDR1 is SGHDT, CDR2 YYEEEE, per germline.

The rearrangement uses TRBV10-2 and TRBJ1-5, with 7 nucleotides matching TRBD1. The trim removed 6 bases at V and 3 bases at J, leaving 5 bases unmatched. CDR1 is WSHSY, CDR2 SAAADI, per germline. The CDR3 is 14 residues long. The CDR3 nucleotides are TGCGCCAGCAGGCGGGACAGCCTCAATCAGCCCCAGCATTTT. Its translation: CASRRDSLNQPQHF.

In its sample, this clonotype was seen a few times. The chain employs TRBV24-1 and TRBJ2-1; maybe TRBD2 (5 bases). Per the germline V gene, CDR1 is KGHDR and CDR2 is SFDVKD. The CDR3 covers 15 residues. V lost 2 bases and J lost 6, with 13 bases in between. CDR3 bases: TGTGCCACCAGTGATTCGCGGGTCGGTTCCAATGAGCAGTTCTTC. Residues: CATSDSRVGSNEQFF.

A few counts support this clonotype. This chain connects TRBV27 to TRBJ2-5; maybe TRBD1 (5 bases). Germline V gives CDR1 MNHEY, CDR2 SMNVEV (reference sequence). The V end lost 0 bases, the J end lost 1 base, and 9 bases lay between the germline ends. This CDR3 has 15 amino acids. In DNA, the CDR3 is TGTGCCAGCAGTTTATCCCAGGGCCCCCAAGAGACCCAGTACTTC. Translated: CASSLSQGPQETQYF.

The rearrangement joins TRBV18 to TRBJ1-1; TRBD1 aligns across 10 bases. The junction had 2 bases not matched to a gene; V was cut back by 2 bases and J by 2 bases. Germline values: CDR1 KGHSH, CDR2 LQKENI. The CDR3 runs 15 residues. The CDR3 here is CASSPVTGGNTEAFF. As DNA, the CDR3 is TGTGCCAGCTCACCAGTGACAGGGGGCAACACTGAAGCTTTCTTT.

By share of the sample, this clonotype is medium-sized. V usage is TRBV20-1 and J usage is TRBJ2-4, with a tentative D call TRBD2 (6 bases). The germline gives CDR1 DFQATT, CDR2 SNEGSKA (reference sequence). This CDR3 comprises 12 residues. This chain's CDR3 is CSAAGGRDIQYF. The CDR3, as DNA: TGCAGCGCCGCCGGGGGTCGGGACATTCAGTACTTC.

The J gene is TRBJ2-1, the V gene TRBV15; D not certain. Trimming shortened V by 1 base and J by 3 bases, and 4 bases separated the two germline ends. This CDR3 is 13 amino acids long. Germline V gene data show CDR1 as LNHNV and CDR2 as YYDKDF (reference sequence). The CDR3: CATSRGGYNEQFF. CDR3 sequence (DNA): TGTGCCACCAGCAGAGGGGGCTACAATGAGCAGTTCTTC.

The chain has TRBV20-1 and TRBJ1-2, with a tentative D call TRBD1 (6 bases). Germline-derived CDR1 and CDR2 are DFQATT and SNEGSKA (reference sequence). CDR3 length equals 14 residues. V lost 6 bases and J lost 2, with 16 bases in between. The CDR3 here is CSALRGAVNYGYTF. The CDR3 region has the DNA TGCAGTGCCCTACGGGGGGCCGTCAACTATGGCTACACCTTC.

The chain carries TRBV5-5 and TRBJ2-3; 14 bases map to TRBD2. The CDR3 extends over 20 amino acids. V lost 3 bases and J lost 6; bases outside the gene matches: 18. CDR1 is SGHKS and CDR2 is YYEKEE in the germline V gene (reference sequence). The CDR3 sequence: CASSWWAGGGTSGGRDTQYF. DNA of the CDR3: TGTGCCAGCAGCTGGTGGGCAGGGGGCGGGACTAGCGGGGGCCGGGATACGCAGTATTTT.

The table lists this clonotype with a few counts. The chain carries TRBV19 and TRBJ2-1, with 8 nucleotides matching TRBD1. The germline gives CDR1 LNHDA, CDR2 SQIVND (reference sequence). Unmatched junction bases numbered 10, after V lost 6 bases and J lost 3 bases. CDR3 size: 16 residues. CDR3: CASSTPGGGDYNEQFF. Here the CDR3 DNA reads TGTGCCAGTAGCACACCAGGGGGCGGCGACTACAATGAGCAGTTCTTC.

The chain is built from TRBV20-1 and TRBJ2-2; tentatively, D is TRBD1 (8 bases). The CDR3 consists of 13 residues. Trimming pared 6 bases from V and 6 bases from J, leaving 14 bases between. Looked up from germline, CDR1 is DFQATT and CDR2 is SNEGSKA (reference sequence). CDR3 sequence: CSARTGRAGELFF. In nucleotides, the CDR3 is TGCAGTGCGAGGACAGGGAGGGCCGGGGAGCTGTTTTTT.

The V call is TRBV3-1, the J call TRBJ1-5; D is unresolved. Looked up from germline, CDR1 is LGHDT and CDR2 is YNNKEL (reference sequence). The CDR3 consists of 13 residues. Trimming took off 2 bases at V and 0 bases at J, with 2 bases between the two ends. For the CDR3, the DNA is TGTGCCAGCAGCCAATATAGCAATCAGCCCCAGCATTTT. This sequence encodes CASSQYSNQPQHF.